The present TCR beta chain was sequenced within a study of persistence of HIV-infected CD4 T cells. In the study overall: Multiple blood draws of up to 180 mL, except two donors with single leukapheresis. Study-wide results and caveats: Degenerate expanded CDR3beta sequences were enriched among CMV- and Gag-responding cells.

This was the immunoSEQ version 4 assay in survey mode. Template was genomic DNA at about 9.8 ng/uL, with up to 1 ug used per sample. Using immunoSEQ multiplex PCR, the repertoire was profiled, and TCRdb retains in-frame clones only, with some absent. The data hold about 43,000 clones, with more than 70% observed a single time. As to this clone: Its target is not known.

From germline, CDR1 is SGHRS and CDR2 YFSETQ. V lost 0 bases to trimming and J lost 5 bases, with 15 bases between them. This CDR3 has 16 residues. This nonspecific control used anti-CD3/anti-CD28 bead stimulation of CD4+ T cells. Sorting selected CD4+ T cells upregulating both CD40 ligand and CD69. Donors were HIV-1-infected adults who began suppressive ART during chronic infection. This clonotype was sampled from an adult man with HIV who was CMV-seropositive. The V gene is TRBV5-1, the J gene TRBJ2-1; no clear D. Sequenced here: CD4+ T cells sorted from PBMCs after roughly 18-hour stimulation, sampled from a patient who received antiretroviral therapy. The CDR3 sequence: CASSLVVVGANNEQFF. DNA for the CDR3: TGCGCCAGCAGCTTGGTGGTTGTCGGCGCGAACAATGAGCAGTTCTTC.